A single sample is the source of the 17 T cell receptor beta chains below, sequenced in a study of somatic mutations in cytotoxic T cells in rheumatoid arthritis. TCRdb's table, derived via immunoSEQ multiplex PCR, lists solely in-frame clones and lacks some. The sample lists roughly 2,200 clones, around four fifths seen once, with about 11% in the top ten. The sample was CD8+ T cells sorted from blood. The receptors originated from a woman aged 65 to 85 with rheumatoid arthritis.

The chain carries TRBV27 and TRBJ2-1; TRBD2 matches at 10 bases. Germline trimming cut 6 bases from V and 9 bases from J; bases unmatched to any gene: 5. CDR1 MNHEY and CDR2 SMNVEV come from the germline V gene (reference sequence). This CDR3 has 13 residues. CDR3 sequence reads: CASRLAGVFEQFF. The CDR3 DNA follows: TGTGCCAGCAGGCTAGCGGGAGTTTTTGAGCAGTTCTTC.

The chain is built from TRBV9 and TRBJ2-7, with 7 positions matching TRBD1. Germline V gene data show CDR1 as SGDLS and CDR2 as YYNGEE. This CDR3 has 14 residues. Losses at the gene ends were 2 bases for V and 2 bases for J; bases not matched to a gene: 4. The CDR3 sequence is CASSVGQETYEQYF. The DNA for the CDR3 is TGTGCCAGCAGCGTCGGACAGGAGACCTACGAGCAGTACTTC.

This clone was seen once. The CDR3 region has the DNA TGCAGCGTTGAAGCGGGAGGGAATATTGGGGATGAGCAGTTCTTC. This gives the protein CSVEAGGNIGDEQFF. The chain combines TRBV29-1 with TRBJ2-1; 8 bases are shared with TRBD2. Trimming took 1 base from V and 8 from J; bases not matched to a gene: 10. Per the germline V gene, CDR1 is SQVTM and CDR2 is ANQGSEA. The CDR3 loop spans 15 amino acids.

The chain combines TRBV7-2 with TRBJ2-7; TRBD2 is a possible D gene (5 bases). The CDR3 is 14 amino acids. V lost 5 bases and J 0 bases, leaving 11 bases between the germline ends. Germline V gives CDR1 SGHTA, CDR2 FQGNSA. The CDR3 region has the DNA TGTGCCAGCAGCCAAGCCGGGAACTCCTACGAGCAGTACTTC. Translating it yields CASSQAGNSYEQYF.

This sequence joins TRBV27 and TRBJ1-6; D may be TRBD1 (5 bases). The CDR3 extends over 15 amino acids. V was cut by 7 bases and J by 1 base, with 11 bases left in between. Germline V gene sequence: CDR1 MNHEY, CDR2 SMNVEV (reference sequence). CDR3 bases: TGTGCCAGCACTCAGGGTTGGTCCTATAATTCACCCCTCCACTTT. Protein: CASTQGWSYNSPLHF.

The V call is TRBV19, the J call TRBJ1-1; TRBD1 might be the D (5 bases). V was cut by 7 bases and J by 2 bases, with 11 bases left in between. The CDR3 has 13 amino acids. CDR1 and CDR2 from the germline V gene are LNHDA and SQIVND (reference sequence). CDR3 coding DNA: TGTGCCAGTAAATTGGGGCCTAACACTGAAGCTTTCTTT. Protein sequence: CASKLGPNTEAFF.

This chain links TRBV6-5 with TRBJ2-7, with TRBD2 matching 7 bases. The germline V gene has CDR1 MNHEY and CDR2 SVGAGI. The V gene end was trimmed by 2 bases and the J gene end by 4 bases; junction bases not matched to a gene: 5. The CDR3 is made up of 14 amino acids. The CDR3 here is CASSYGASGYEQYF. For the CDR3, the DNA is TGTGCCAGCAGTTACGGGGCTAGCGGTTACGAGCAGTACTTC.

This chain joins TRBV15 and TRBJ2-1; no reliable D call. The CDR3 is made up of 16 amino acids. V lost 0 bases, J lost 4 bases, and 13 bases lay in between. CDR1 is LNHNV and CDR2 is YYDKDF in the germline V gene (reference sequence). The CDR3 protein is CATSREVKRGYNEQFF. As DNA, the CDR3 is TGTGCCACCAGCAGAGAGGTAAAGAGAGGATACAATGAGCAGTTCTTC.

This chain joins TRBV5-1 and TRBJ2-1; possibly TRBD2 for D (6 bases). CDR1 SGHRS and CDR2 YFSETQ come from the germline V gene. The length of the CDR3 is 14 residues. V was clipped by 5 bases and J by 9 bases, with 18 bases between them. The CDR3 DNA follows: TGCGCCAGCAGTCTCGGGACTCCCGAGGGTGAGCAGTTCTTC. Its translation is CASSLGTPEGEQFF.

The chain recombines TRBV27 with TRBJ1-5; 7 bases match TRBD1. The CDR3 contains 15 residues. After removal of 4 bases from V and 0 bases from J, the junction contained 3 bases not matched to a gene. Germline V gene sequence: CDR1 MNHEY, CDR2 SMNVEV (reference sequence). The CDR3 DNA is TGTGCCAGCAGTTCCAGGGGGACTAGCAATCAGCCCCAGCATTTT. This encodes CASSSRGTSNQPQHF.

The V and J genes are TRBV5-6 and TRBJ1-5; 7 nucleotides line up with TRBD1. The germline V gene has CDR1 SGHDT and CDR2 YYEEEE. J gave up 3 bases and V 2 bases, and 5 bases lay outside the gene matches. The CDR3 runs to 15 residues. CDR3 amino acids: CASSFGTAFNQPQHF. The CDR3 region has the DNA TGTGCCAGCAGCTTCGGGACAGCCTTCAATCAGCCCCAGCATTTT.

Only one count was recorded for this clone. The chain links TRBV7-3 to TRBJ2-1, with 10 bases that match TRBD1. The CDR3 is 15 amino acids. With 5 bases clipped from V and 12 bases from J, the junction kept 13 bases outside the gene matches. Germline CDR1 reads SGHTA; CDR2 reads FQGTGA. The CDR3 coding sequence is TGTGCCAGCAGCCTCGGGACAGGGGCTCCTATGGGGCAGTTCTTC. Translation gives CASSLGTGAPMGQFF.

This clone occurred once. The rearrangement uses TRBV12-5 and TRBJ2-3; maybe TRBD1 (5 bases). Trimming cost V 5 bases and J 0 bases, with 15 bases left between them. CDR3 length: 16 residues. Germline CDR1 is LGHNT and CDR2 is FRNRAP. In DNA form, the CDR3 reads TGTGCTAGTGGTCCACCTCAGGGTATCAGCACAGATACGCAGTATTTT. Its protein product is CASGPPQGISTDTQYF.

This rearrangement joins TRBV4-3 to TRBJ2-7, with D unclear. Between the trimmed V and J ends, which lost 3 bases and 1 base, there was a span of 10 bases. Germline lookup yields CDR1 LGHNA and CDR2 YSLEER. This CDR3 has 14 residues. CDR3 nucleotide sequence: TGCGCCAGCAGCCAGGCTAGAGAATCCTACGAGCAGTACTTC. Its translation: CASSQARESYEQYF.

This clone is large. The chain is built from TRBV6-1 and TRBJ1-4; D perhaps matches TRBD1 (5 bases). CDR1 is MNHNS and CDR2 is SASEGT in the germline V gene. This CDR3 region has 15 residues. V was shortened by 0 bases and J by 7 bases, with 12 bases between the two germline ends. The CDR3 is CASSEAQGSSEKLFF. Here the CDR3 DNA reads TGTGCCAGCAGTGAAGCGCAGGGTAGTAGTGAAAAACTGTTTTTT.

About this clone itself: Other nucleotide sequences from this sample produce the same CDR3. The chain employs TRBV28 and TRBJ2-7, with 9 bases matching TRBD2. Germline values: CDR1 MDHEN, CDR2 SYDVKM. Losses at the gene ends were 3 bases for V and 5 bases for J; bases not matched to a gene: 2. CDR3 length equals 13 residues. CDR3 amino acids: CASSFQREDEQYF. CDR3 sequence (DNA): TGTGCCAGCAGTTTCCAGCGGGAGGACGAGCAGTACTTC.

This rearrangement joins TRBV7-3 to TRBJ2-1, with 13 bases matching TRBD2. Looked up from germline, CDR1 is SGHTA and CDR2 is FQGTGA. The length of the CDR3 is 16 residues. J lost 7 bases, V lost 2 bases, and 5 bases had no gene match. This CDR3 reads CASSLHGTSGANEQFF. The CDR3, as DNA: TGTGCCAGCAGCTTACACGGGACTAGCGGGGCAAATGAGCAGTTCTTC.